These 3 T cell receptor beta chains originate from one sample sequenced in a study of cytomegalovirus exposure and HLA in healthy donors. Primers for the PCR totalled 60 Vbeta and 13 Jbeta. Profiling relied on immunoSEQ multiplex PCR, and the TCRdb table lists in-frame clones only, not all of them. The sample carries 95,000 to 150,000 clones, 81% recorded once. The specimen was PBMCs. These receptors all come from a man younger than 30 in good health and CMV-seropositive.

This clone was seen once. The V gene is TRBV2, the J gene TRBJ2-1, with 7 bases identical to TRBD2. Germline values: CDR1 SNHLY, CDR2 FYNNEI. Trimming cost V 6 bases and J 7 bases; bases outside gene matches: 9. CDR3 length: 14 amino acids. The chain's CDR3 is CASRRTSGDNEQFF. Written as DNA, the CDR3 is TGTGCCAGCAGACGGACTAGTGGGGATAATGAGCAGTTCTTC.

This clone was counted once. The chain combines TRBV18 with TRBJ2-7; D might be TRBD1 (5 bases). The CDR3 runs to 17 residues. Trimming pared 2 bases from V and 1 base from J, leaving 18 bases between. Germline V gene sequence: CDR1 KGHSH, CDR2 LQKENI. The CDR3 DNA follows: TGTGCCAGCTCACCATTAGGCCTAGGGGTTTTGTCCTACGAGCAGTACTTC. Translating it yields CASSPLGLGVLSYEQYF.

V usage is TRBV9 and J usage is TRBJ1-2, with a tentative D call TRBD1 (5 bases). The CDR3 loop spans 14 amino acids. The germline V gene encodes CDR1 SGDLS and CDR2 YYNGEE. With 0 bases removed from V and 2 bases from J, the gap between germline ends came to 8 bases. CDR3: CASSVGSGNYGYTF. In DNA form, the CDR3 reads TGTGCCAGCAGCGTAGGATCAGGGAACTATGGCTACACCTTC.